This T cell receptor beta chain was identified during a study of blood T cell repertoires in COVID-19. Study background: The United States, Italy and Spain provided the acute and convalescent COVID-19 samples.

This clone was detected once. This table comes from immunoSEQ multiplex PCR, and its TCRdb copy is limited to in-frame clones, with some not included. The repertoire has more than 300,000 clones, around nine tenths of them found once; the top ten carry around 3.5%. CDR3 size: 14 residues. CDR1 MGHRA and CDR2 YSYEKL come from the germline V gene. Trimming pared 0 bases from V and 5 bases from J, leaving 10 bases between. The sequencing sample was made of peripheral blood. The TCR comes from a woman younger than 35 who had recovered from COVID-19. The chain uses TRBV4-1 and TRBJ2-5, with a possible D match to TRBD2 (6 bases). CDR3 in amino acids: CASSQEPAGETQYF. CDR3 sequence (DNA): TGCGCCAGCAGCCAAGAGCCCGCGGGGGAGACCCAGTACTTC.